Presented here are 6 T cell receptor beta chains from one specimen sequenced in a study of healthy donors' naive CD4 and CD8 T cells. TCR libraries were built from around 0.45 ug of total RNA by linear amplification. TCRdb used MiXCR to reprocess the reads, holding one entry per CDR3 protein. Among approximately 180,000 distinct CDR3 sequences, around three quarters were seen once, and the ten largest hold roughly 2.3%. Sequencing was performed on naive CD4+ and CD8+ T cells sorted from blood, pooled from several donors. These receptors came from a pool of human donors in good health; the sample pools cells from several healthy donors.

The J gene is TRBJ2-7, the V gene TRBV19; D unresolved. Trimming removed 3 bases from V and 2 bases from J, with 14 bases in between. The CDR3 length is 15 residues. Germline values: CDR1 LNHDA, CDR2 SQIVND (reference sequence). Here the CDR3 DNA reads TGTGCCAGTAGTATGGGCCAGGCAACGACCTACGAGCAGTACTTC. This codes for CASSMGQATTYEQYF.

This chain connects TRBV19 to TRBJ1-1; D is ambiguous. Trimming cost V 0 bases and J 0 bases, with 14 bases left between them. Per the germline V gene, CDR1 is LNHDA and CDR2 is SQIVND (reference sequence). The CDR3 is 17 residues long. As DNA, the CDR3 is TGTGCCAGTAGTATAGATCTATCGAGTATTATGAACACTGAAGCTTTCTTT. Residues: CASSIDLSSIMNTEAFF.

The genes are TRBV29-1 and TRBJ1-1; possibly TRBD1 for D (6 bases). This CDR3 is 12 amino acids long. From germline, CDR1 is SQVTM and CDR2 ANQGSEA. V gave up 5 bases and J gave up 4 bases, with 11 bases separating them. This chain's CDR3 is CSVSTGTTEAFF. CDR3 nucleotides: TGCAGCGTTTCGACAGGCACCACTGAAGCTTTCTTT.

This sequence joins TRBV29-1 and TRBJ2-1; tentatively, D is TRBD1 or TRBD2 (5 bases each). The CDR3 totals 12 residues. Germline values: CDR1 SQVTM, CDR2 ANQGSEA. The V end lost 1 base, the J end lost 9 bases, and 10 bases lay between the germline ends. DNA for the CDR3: TGCAGCGTTGAAGGGCCGGGGCGTGAGCAGTTCTTC. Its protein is CSVEGPGREQFF.

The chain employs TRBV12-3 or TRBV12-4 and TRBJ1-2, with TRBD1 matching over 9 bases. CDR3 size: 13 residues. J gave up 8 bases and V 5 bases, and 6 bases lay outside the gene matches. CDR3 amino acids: CASSPRTGEGYTF. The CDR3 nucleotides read TGTGCCAGCAGTCCTCGGACAGGGGAGGGCTACACCTTC.

The CDR3 DNA reads as TGTGCCAGCAGTTACTCGGCAAAATATGGCTACACCTTC. Its protein product is CASSYSAKYGYTF. This chain connects TRBV6-5 to TRBJ1-2, with D hard to call. The CDR3 has 13 amino acids. Germline CDR1 MNHEY, CDR2 SVGAGI. V was clipped by 0 bases and J by 5 bases, with 7 bases between them.